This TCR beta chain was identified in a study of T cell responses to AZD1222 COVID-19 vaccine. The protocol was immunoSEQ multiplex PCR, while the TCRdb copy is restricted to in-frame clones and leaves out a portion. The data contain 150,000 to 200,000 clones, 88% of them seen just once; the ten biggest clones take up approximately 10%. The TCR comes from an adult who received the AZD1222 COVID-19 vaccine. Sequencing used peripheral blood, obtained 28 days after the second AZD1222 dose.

The CDR3 bases are TGTGCCACCAGCAGAGAGTCTTTACAGTCATCCCAAGCTTTCTTT. This translates into CATSRESLQSSQAFF. This chain links TRBV15 with TRBJ1-1; D remains unclear. Trimming took off 0 bases at V and 9 bases at J, with 17 bases between the two ends. The CDR3 has 15 amino acids. Germline CDR1 reads LNHNV; CDR2 reads YYDKDF (reference sequence).